This T cell receptor beta chain was recorded in a study of T cell repertoires in cytomegalovirus infection. Looking at the study overall: HLA-B-restricted CMV epitopes that are well studied were used alongside recently identified HLA-C-restricted ones. Matching HLA type, along with CMV infection, was indicated by public TCR beta signatures. Whole-study findings and limits: Dominating the ex vivo response were HLA-C-restricted CMV-specific TCR beta clonotypes. Carriers of CMV plus the relevant HLA were identified by cumulative public TCR beta family frequency.

V dropped 2 bases and J dropped 0; count of bases not matched to a gene: 6. The CDR3 totals 18 residues. Germline assignment: CDR1 LGHDT and CDR2 YNNKEL (reference sequence). With regard to this clonotype: Its antigen is unidentified.

One entry per CDR3 protein results from TCRdb running MiXCR on the reads. The data contain around 140,000 distinct CDR3 sequences, more than 30% of them seen just once; the ten biggest clones take up roughly 50%. The chain couples TRBV3-1 to TRBJ2-7, with 14 bases that match TRBD2. Sequencing was performed on CD8+ T cells from cultured PBMCs, taken from culture after CMV antigen stimulation. The receptor was isolated from a human donor in good health (CMV status not recorded). Some clones in this sample may be carry-over from other donors' samples. CDR3 DNA: TGTGCCAGCAGCCAATGGGGACTAGCGGGGGCTCACTCCTACGAGCAGTACTTC. Its protein product is CASSQWGLAGAHSYEQYF.